This record concerns one T cell receptor (beta chain) sequence. Its cognate antigen is unknown. The record originates from a study of cytomegalovirus exposure and HLA in healthy donors. Study conclusions and caveats: Solely CMV serostatus was available to characterize immune exposure.

PCR amplification relied on 60 Vbeta primers (plus 13 Jbeta primers). Data came from immunoSEQ multiplex PCR; TCRdb stores just in-frame clones and leaves some out. The table for this sample gives about 170,000 clones. Nominally healthy donors were sampled, though unrecorded immune exposures were likely. V gave up 6 bases and J gave up 6 bases, with 10 bases separating them. In germline, CDR1 is SGHTA, CDR2 FQGNSA. The CDR3 totals 12 residues. Sequencing was performed on PBMCs. V gene TRBV7-2 combines with J gene TRBJ2-3; perhaps TRBD2 as D (5 bases). The sequence derives from a woman aged 55-70 years in good health and CMV-seronegative. This CDR3 is CASSLTGDTQYF. CDR3 bases: TGTGCCAGCAGTTTAACGGGGGATACGCAGTATTTT.